This TCR beta chain was recovered during a study of cytomegalovirus exposure and HLA in healthy donors. The donors comprised healthy bone marrow donors. As concerns this clone: Antigen unknown.

Study-level points and caveats: According to an earlier analysis, most TCR beta V segments yielded productive rearrangements about 87% or about 30% of the time. A later analysis, which compared TCR beta chains of equal frequency, found the HLA-associated ones more clonally expanded.

Germline CDR1 reads SNHLY; CDR2 reads FYNNEI. This CDR3 has 14 residues. Trimming took off 4 bases at V and 4 bases at J, with 11 bases between the two ends. In the PCR, 60 Vbeta and 13 Jbeta primers were used. TCRdb's table, derived via immunoSEQ multiplex PCR, lists solely in-frame clones and lacks some. The table includes approximately 160,000 clones, approximately 80% detected once. The source material was PBMCs. V usage is TRBV2 and J usage is TRBJ2-1, with TRBD1 as a possible D gene (5 bases). The sequence was collected from a woman younger than 45 in good health and CMV-seronegative. CDR3 sequence: CASSAGYLYNEQFF. In DNA, the CDR3 is TGTGCCAGCAGTGCAGGGTATCTATACAATGAGCAGTTCTTC.